This T cell receptor (beta chain) was found in a study of cytomegalovirus exposure and HLA in healthy donors. The overall study: Approximately 81% of 398 genotyped donors fell in the Caucasian-associated ancestry cluster.

The PCR contained 60 Vbeta and 13 Jbeta primers. Generated by immunoSEQ multiplex PCR, the TCRdb table keeps only in-frame clones and is missing some. The table has tens of thousands of clones, 81% seen once; the top ten hold roughly 1.2%. Study results and caveats: CMV serostatus was the only immune exposure information that was available.

Comment on this clone: Its antigen remains unknown.

The sample was PBMCs. This TCR was sampled from a girl aged 2 to 9 in good health and CMV-seropositive.

The CDR3 nucleotides read TGTGCCAGCATCAAGACGGACAGGGTGATGGAGGGGAATGAGCAGTTCTTC. It codes for CASIKTDRVMEGNEQFF. The chain combines TRBV28 with TRBJ2-1; 8 bases agree with TRBD1. Looked up from germline, CDR1 is MDHEN and CDR2 is SYDVKM. J was trimmed by 7 bases and V by 7 bases; bases with no gene match: 18. The CDR3 is 17 amino acids.